This T cell receptor beta chain was observed in a study of OX40 agonist ivuxolimab in advanced cancers. Study summary: Ivuxolimab, an antibody that agonizes OX40 (CD134), was administered to the patients.

About this clone itself: The antigen remains undetermined.

Profiling relied on immunoSEQ multiplex PCR, and the TCRdb table lists in-frame clones only, not all of them. The repertoire holds under 20,000 clones, around 80% seen once, with 25% to 35% in the top ten. CDR3 size: 13 residues. Germline CDR1 reads SGHNT; CDR2 reads YENEEA. The V end lost 5 bases, the J end lost 3 bases, and 7 bases lay between the germline ends. Study-level findings and limits: CD4+ T cells averaged fewer expanded clones than CD8+ T cells.

The input for sequencing was CD4+ or CD8+ T cells sorted from blood, taken in a trial of the OX40 agonist ivuxolimab. The sequence came from an adult with an advanced solid tumor such as melanoma, head and neck, liver or kidney cancer. The V call is TRBV11-3, the J call TRBJ2-2; D gene unclear. CDR3 sequence reads: CASSNSDTGELFF. The DNA for the CDR3 is TGTGCCAGCAGCAACAGCGACACCGGGGAGCTGTTTTTT.